The source of this TCR beta chain is a study of beta chain features in type 1 diabetes. Expressed TCRB transcripts were sequenced, since all the RNA that had been isolated was reverse transcribed. The repertoire was sequenced with immunoSEQ multiplex PCR; TCRdb's copy has only in-frame clones and lacks some. The data contain fewer than 350,000 clones, 8% of them singletons. V lost 3 bases to trimming and J lost 3 bases, with 9 bases between them. In germline, CDR1 is KGHSH, CDR2 LQKENI. This CDR3 is built from 13 residues. Concerning this clone itself: What it recognizes is unknown. The sample holds other DNA sequences that translate to the same CDR3.

Notes on the study in general: A potential influence of HLA type upon TCRB rearrangement remained unresolved herein. When Type 1 diabetes patients were examined, their TCRB CDR3s proved moderately but significantly shorter in all four CD4+ subsets.

The source material was central memory CD4+ T cells from blood. The genes are TRBV18 and TRBJ2-7; D perhaps matches TRBD2 (5 bases). This clonotype was sampled from a woman aged 18-29 years in good health. The CDR3 nucleotides read TGTGCCAGCTCACCGGCGGGTGACTACGAGCAGTACTTC. This translates into CASSPAGDYEQYF.